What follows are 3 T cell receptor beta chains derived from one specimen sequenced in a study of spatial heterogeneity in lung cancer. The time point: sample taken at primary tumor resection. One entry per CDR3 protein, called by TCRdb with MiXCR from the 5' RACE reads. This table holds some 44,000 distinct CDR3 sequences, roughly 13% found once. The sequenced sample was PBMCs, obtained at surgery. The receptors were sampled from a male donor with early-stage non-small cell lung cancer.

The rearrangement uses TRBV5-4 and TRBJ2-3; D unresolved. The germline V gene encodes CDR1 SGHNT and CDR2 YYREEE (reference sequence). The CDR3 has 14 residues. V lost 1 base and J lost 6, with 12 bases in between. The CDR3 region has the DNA TGTGCCAGCAGCTTGAGGTCTGATGGGGATACGCAGTATTTT. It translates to CASSLRSDGDTQYF. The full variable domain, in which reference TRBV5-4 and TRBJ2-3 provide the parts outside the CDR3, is ETGVTQSPTHLIKTRGQQVTLRCSSQSGHNTVSWYQQALGQGPQFIFQYYREEENGRGNFPPRFSGLQFPNYSSELNVNALELDDSALYLCASSLRSDGDTQYFGPGTRLTVL.

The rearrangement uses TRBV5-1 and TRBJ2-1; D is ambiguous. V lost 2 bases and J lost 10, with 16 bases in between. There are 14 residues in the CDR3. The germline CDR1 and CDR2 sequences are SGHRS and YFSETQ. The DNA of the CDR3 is TGCGCCAGCAGCTTAATTGACACCACCCTGGAGCAGTTCTTC. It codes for CASSLIDTTLEQFF.

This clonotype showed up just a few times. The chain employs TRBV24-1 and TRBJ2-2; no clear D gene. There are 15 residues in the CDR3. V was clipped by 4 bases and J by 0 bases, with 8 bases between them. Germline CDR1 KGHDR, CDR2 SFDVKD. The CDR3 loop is CATSDRQTNTGELFF. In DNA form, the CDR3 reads TGTGCCACCAGTGACAGGCAAACGAACACCGGGGAGCTGTTTTTT.